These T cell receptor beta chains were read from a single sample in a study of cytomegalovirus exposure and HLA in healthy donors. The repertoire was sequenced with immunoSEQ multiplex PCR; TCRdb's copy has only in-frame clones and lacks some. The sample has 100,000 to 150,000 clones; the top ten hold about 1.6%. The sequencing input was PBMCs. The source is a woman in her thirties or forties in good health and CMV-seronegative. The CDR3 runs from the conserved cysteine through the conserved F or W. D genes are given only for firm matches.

DNA: TGTGCCAGCAGCGGAGACTGGGACGAGCAGTACTTC
CDR3: CASSGDWDEQYF
V: TRBV9
length: 12
D: NA
J: TRBJ2-7

DNA: TGCGCCAGTTCAGGGCAAAGGGATACGCAGTATTTT
CDR3: CASSGQRDTQYF
V: TRBV5-1
length: 12
D: NA
J: TRBJ2-3

DNA: TGTGCCATCTCTCAGGGGAATTCACCCCTCCACTTT
CDR3: CAISQGNSPLHF
V: TRBV10-3
length: 12
D: NA
J: TRBJ1-6

DNA: TGTGCCAGCAGCCCTAACAGGGCTGGGGCCAACGTCCTGACTTTC
CDR3: CASSPNRAGANVLTF
V: TRBV7-2
length: 15
D: NA
J: TRBJ2-6

DNA: TGTGCCAGCAGCTTTAGCGATGGCTACACCTTC
CDR3: CASSFSDGYTF
V: TRBV7-9
length: 11
D: NA
J: TRBJ1-2

DNA: TGTGCCAGCTCACCACAGGGGGCCAGCGGAAACACCATATATTTT
CDR3: CASSPQGASGNTIYF
V: TRBV18
length: 15
D: TRBD1
J: TRBJ1-3

DNA: TGCGCCAGCAGCCAAGGGGGCGCCTCTGGAAACACCATATATTTT
CDR3: CASSQGGASGNTIYF
V: TRBV5-1
length: 15
D: TRBD1
J: TRBJ1-3

DNA: TGTGCCAGCTCACCACCAGGGGGAAGTCTTGGGTCACCCCTCCACTTT
CDR3: CASSPPGGSLGSPLHF
V: TRBV18
length: 16
D: NA
J: TRBJ1-6

DNA: TGTGCCAGCAGCTTGAGACCTAGCGGGGGCGGGAGCACAGATACGCAGTATTTT
CDR3: CASSLRPSGGGSTDTQYF
V: TRBV5-4
length: 18
D: TRBD2
J: TRBJ2-3

DNA: TGTGCCAGCAGTTCACAGGGGGCTGGGACTGAAGCTTTCTTT
CDR3: CASSSQGAGTEAFF
V: TRBV7-2
length: 14
D: TRBD1
J: TRBJ1-1

DNA: TGTGCCAGTAGTATAAAGACAGAATATGGCTACACCTTC
CDR3: CASSIKTEYGYTF
V: TRBV19
length: 13
D: NA
J: TRBJ1-2

DNA: TGTGCCAGCAGTTTACAGGGCTTGAACACTGAAGCTTTCTTT
CDR3: CASSLQGLNTEAFF
V: TRBV27
length: 14
D: NA
J: TRBJ1-1

DNA: TGTGCCAGCAGCTTGCGTAATACTAACTATGGCTACACCTTC
CDR3: CASSLRNTNYGYTF
V: TRBV5-6
length: 14
D: NA
J: TRBJ1-2

DNA: TGTGCCAGTACCCTTGATGGGACAGGGGTTAACACTGAAGCTTTCTTT
CDR3: CASTLDGTGVNTEAFF
V: TRBV19
length: 16
D: TRBD1
J: TRBJ1-1

DNA: TGTGCCAGCAGCGTTGGCCCCATGGAGCCCCAGCATTTT
CDR3: CASSVGPMEPQHF
V: TRBV9
length: 13
D: NA
J: TRBJ1-5

DNA: TGTGCCAGTAGGGAGACAGGGGGAAATGAGCAGTTCTTC
CDR3: CASRETGGNEQFF
V: TRBV19
length: 13
D: TRBD1
J: TRBJ2-1

DNA: TGTGCCAGCAGCCAAGATCAGGCAGGGAGGCTCAGGACTTTCTTT
CDR3: CASSQDQAGRLRTFF
V: TRBV4-2
length: 15
D: NA
J: TRBJ1-1

DNA: TGTGCCAGCAGCTTAACCCGGGACAGGGCCTACGAGCAGTACTTC
CDR3: CASSLTRDRAYEQYF
V: TRBV7-3
length: 15
D: TRBD1
J: TRBJ2-7

DNA: TGTGCCAGCAGTTACTCTTCAGGGGGCTTGAACACTGAAGCTTTCTTT
CDR3: CASSYSSGGLNTEAFF
V: TRBV6-5
length: 16
D: TRBD1
J: TRBJ1-1

DNA: TGCAGTGCTAGGTCGCGAGATACGCAGTATTTT
CDR3: CSARSRDTQYF
V: TRBV20-1
length: 11
D: NA
J: TRBJ2-3

DNA: TGTGCCAGAAGCAATGACGGAGCGGGGGGAGGAGAGACCCAGTACTTC
CDR3: CARSNDGAGGGETQYF
V: TRBV7-5
length: 16
D: NA
J: TRBJ2-5

DNA: TGTGCCAGCAGCTTGGTTCTAGCACTATACAATGAGCAGTTCTTC
CDR3: CASSLVLALYNEQFF
V: TRBV5-8
length: 15
D: NA
J: TRBJ2-1

DNA: TGTGCCAGCAGCCGGGGGTCCCAAGAGACCCAGTACTTC
CDR3: CASSRGSQETQYF
V: TRBV11-1
length: 13
D: NA
J: TRBJ2-5

DNA: TGCGCCAGCAGCCAAGATTTAGGGGGGGCGGTAGAGACCCAGTACTTC
CDR3: CASSQDLGGAVETQYF
V: TRBV4-1
length: 16
D: NA
J: TRBJ2-5

DNA: TGTGCCATCAGTGGCCGGACAGGGATTATGAATGGCTACACCTTC
CDR3: CAISGRTGIMNGYTF
V: TRBV10-3
length: 15
D: TRBD1
J: TRBJ1-2

DNA: TGCGCCAGCAGATCGGGGATTGAGCAGTTCTTC
CDR3: CASRSGIEQFF
V: TRBV5-1
length: 11
D: NA
J: TRBJ2-1

DNA: TGTGCCAGCTCACCGCGGACAGGGAAGGTAGAATCACCCCTCCACTTT
CDR3: CASSPRTGKVESPLHF
V: TRBV18
length: 16
D: TRBD1
J: TRBJ1-6

DNA: TGTGCCAGCAGCTTAGGACGGACAGGGGCCCTCCCTAATGAAAAACTGTTTTTT
CDR3: CASSLGRTGALPNEKLFF
V: TRBV7-9
length: 18
D: TRBD1
J: TRBJ1-4

DNA: TGCGCCAGCAGCTCCTTAGACAGGGGAGGGAACACTGAAGCTTTCTTT
CDR3: CASSSLDRGGNTEAFF
V: TRBV5-1
length: 16
D: TRBD1
J: TRBJ1-1

DNA: TGTGCCAGCAGTGGTAGCGGGGTCTCCTACAATGAGCAGTTCTTC
CDR3: CASSGSGVSYNEQFF
V: TRBV27
length: 15
D: TRBD2
J: TRBJ2-1

DNA: TGTGCCAGCAGCTGGCCGATCACTGAAGCTTTCTTT
CDR3: CASSWPITEAFF
V: TRBV7-9
length: 12
D: NA
J: TRBJ1-1

DNA: TGTGCCAGCAGCTTACAGGGGAACACTGAAGCTTTCTTT
CDR3: CASSLQGNTEAFF
V: TRBV2
length: 13
D: NA
J: TRBJ1-1

DNA: TGTGCCAGCAGCTTAGGAGGGGGTAGCAATCAGCCCCAGCATTTT
CDR3: CASSLGGGSNQPQHF
V: TRBV11-2
length: 15
D: NA
J: TRBJ1-5

DNA: TGCGCCAGCAGGTTAGACTCAGCGAACACTGAAGCTTTCTTT
CDR3: CASRLDSANTEAFF
V: TRBV4-3
length: 14
D: NA
J: TRBJ1-1

DNA: TGTGCCAGCACTAAAGGGGGTAATGGCAATCAGCCCCAGCATTTT
CDR3: CASTKGGNGNQPQHF
V: TRBV6-6
length: 15
D: NA
J: TRBJ1-5

DNA: TGTGCCAGCAGTGGAGGGACTAGCGGTCAAGAGACCCAGTACTTC
CDR3: CASSGGTSGQETQYF
V: TRBV6-1
length: 15
D: TRBD2
J: TRBJ2-5

DNA: TGTGCCAGCAGTCGAGGGACTAGCGGGGACGCGGAGACCCAGTACTTC
CDR3: CASSRGTSGDAETQYF
V: TRBV6-6
length: 16
D: TRBD2
J: TRBJ2-5

DNA: TGTGCCACCAGCAGAGAATCCCGGGGGAGCTCCTACAATGAGCAGTTCTTC
CDR3: CATSRESRGSSYNEQFF
V: TRBV15
length: 17
D: NA
J: TRBJ2-1

DNA: TGTGCCAGCAGTTTGTCAGGGGCCAGCAATCAGCCCCAGCATTTT
CDR3: CASSLSGASNQPQHF
V: TRBV28
length: 15
D: NA
J: TRBJ1-5

DNA: TGTGCCAGCAGCCGACAGGGACAGGGAGTCTCCGGGGAGCTGTTTTTT
CDR3: CASSRQGQGVSGELFF
V: TRBV11-3
length: 16
D: TRBD1
J: TRBJ2-2

DNA: TGTGCCAGCAGCTTAACTCGAACAGGAGCCTACGAGCAGTACTTC
CDR3: CASSLTRTGAYEQYF
V: TRBV7-2
length: 15
D: NA
J: TRBJ2-7

DNA: TGTGCCAGTAGCCCCCAAGGGGGCAACAACTATGGCTACACCTTC
CDR3: CASSPQGGNNYGYTF
V: TRBV19
length: 15
D: TRBD1
J: TRBJ1-2

DNA: TGTGCCAGTAGTATAAACAGGGGGCCGGGGCAGCCCCAGCATTTT
CDR3: CASSINRGPGQPQHF
V: TRBV19
length: 15
D: TRBD1
J: TRBJ1-5

DNA: TGTGCCAGCAGCGGTAGCGGGGGAAGGAATGAGCAGTTCTTC
CDR3: CASSGSGGRNEQFF
V: TRBV7-8
length: 14
D: TRBD2
J: TRBJ2-1

DNA: TGTGCCAGTAGTTGGCGGACAGGGCCAAGCTCTGGAAACACCATATATTTT
CDR3: CASSWRTGPSSGNTIYF
V: TRBV19
length: 17
D: TRBD1
J: TRBJ1-3

DNA: TGTGCCAGCAGCCCACAAGAGACCCAGTACTTC
CDR3: CASSPQETQYF
V: TRBV7-8
length: 11
D: NA
J: TRBJ2-5

DNA: TGTGCCAGCAGTTCAGGCAGGGGTGGGTATGGCTACACCTTC
CDR3: CASSSGRGGYGYTF
V: TRBV27
length: 14
D: NA
J: TRBJ1-2

DNA: TGTGCCAGCAGCCCCGACAGGGATGGGGGCTACACCTTC
CDR3: CASSPDRDGGYTF
V: TRBV7-2
length: 13
D: TRBD1
J: TRBJ1-2

DNA: TGCGCCAGCAGCTTTGCCGGGAACACTGAAGCTTTCTTT
CDR3: CASSFAGNTEAFF
V: TRBV4-3
length: 13
D: NA
J: TRBJ1-1

DNA: TGTGCCAGCAGCTTTGGGCGGGGCACCGGGGAGCTGTTTTTT
CDR3: CASSFGRGTGELFF
V: TRBV7-8
length: 14
D: NA
J: TRBJ2-2

DNA: TGTGCCAGCAGATCGGACAGTTACACTGAAGCTTTCTTT
CDR3: CASRSDSYTEAFF
V: TRBV6-5
length: 13
D: NA
J: TRBJ1-1

DNA: TGTGCCAGCAGGTACACAGGGGCTGACTATGGCTACACCTTC
CDR3: CASRYTGADYGYTF
V: TRBV5-5
length: 14
D: TRBD1
J: TRBJ1-2

DNA: TGCGCCAGCAGCTTGAACTCACAGTCGGAAGAGACCCAGTACTTC
CDR3: CASSLNSQSEETQYF
V: TRBV5-1
length: 15
D: NA
J: TRBJ2-5

DNA: TGTGCCAGCAACGACAGGGGCTACTATGGCTACACCTTC
CDR3: CASNDRGYYGYTF
V: TRBV5-4
length: 13
D: TRBD1
J: TRBJ1-2

DNA: TGTGCCAGCAGTGAAGTGGGGGCTGAAAAACTGTTTTTT
CDR3: CASSEVGAEKLFF
V: TRBV6-1
length: 13
D: NA
J: TRBJ1-4

DNA: TGTGCCAGCAGTCTGACAGGGCGGCGCAATCAGCCCCAGCATTTT
CDR3: CASSLTGRRNQPQHF
V: TRBV11-2
length: 15
D: TRBD1
J: TRBJ1-5